One and the same sample provided the 30 T cell receptor beta chains below, sequenced in a study of blood T cell repertoires in COVID-19. Assay: immunoSEQ multiplex PCR; the TCRdb copy retains only in-frame clones and omits some. The sample lists hundreds of thousands of clones, less than 90% occurring once. Sequenced sample: peripheral blood. The source is a woman in her 70s with COVID-19, enrolled during active disease.

The rearrangement joins TRBV9 to TRBJ1-1, with 10 positions matching TRBD1. Germline V lookup: CDR1 SGDLS, CDR2 YYNGEE. The V gene end was trimmed by 3 bases and the J gene end by 4 bases; junction bases not matched to a gene: 3. The CDR3 spans 14 residues. The CDR3 spells CASSEGTGVTEAFF. CDR3 coding DNA: TGTGCCAGCAGCGAGGGGACAGGGGTCACTGAAGCTTTCTTT.

The chain combines TRBV18 with TRBJ2-3, with unresolved D. This CDR3 is built from 17 residues. CDR1 and CDR2 from the germline V gene are KGHSH and LQKENI. With 3 bases removed from V and 0 bases from J, the gap between germline ends came to 16 bases. CDR3 nucleotides: TGTGCCAGCTCACCTTTTGTTGATCACTCTAGCACAGATACGCAGTATTTT. Amino acid sequence: CASSPFVDHSSTDTQYF.

This clone was observed a single time. The chain joins TRBV30 to TRBJ1-4; D uncertain. Germline values: CDR1 GTSNPN, CDR2 SVGIG (reference sequence). This CDR3 spans 13 amino acids. V was cut by 4 bases and J by 3 bases, with 9 bases left in between. This CDR3 reads CAWTWRANEKLFF. The CDR3 DNA sequence: TGTGCCTGGACATGGAGAGCTAATGAAAAACTGTTTTTT.

This chain joins TRBV27 and TRBJ2-7; a weak D match, TRBD1 (5 bases). The CDR3 has 12 residues. The V end lost 6 bases, the J end lost 7 bases, and 13 bases lay between the germline ends. The germline V gene has CDR1 MNHEY and CDR2 SMNVEV (reference sequence). The DNA of the CDR3 is TGTGCCAGCAGCCCCGCAGGGTATGAGCAGTACTTC. It codes for CASSPAGYEQYF.

The chain recombines TRBV12-3 or TRBV12-4 with TRBJ1-1; D gene unclear. V lost 5 bases and J lost 5, with 12 bases in between. This CDR3 is built from 13 residues. The CDR3 protein is CASSPGRETEAFF. DNA of the CDR3: TGTGCCAGCAGTCCGGGAAGGGAAACTGAAGCTTTCTTT.

The J gene is TRBJ2-7, the V gene TRBV30; perhaps TRBD1 as D (6 bases). Germline assignment: CDR1 GTSNPN and CDR2 SVGIG (reference sequence). V shed 5 bases and J shed 0 bases, with 14 bases lying between them. This CDR3 is built from 14 residues. The CDR3 DNA sequence: TGTGCCTGGGACAGGTCAGTCCTCTCCTACGAGCAGTACTTC. It encodes CAWDRSVLSYEQYF.

DNA for the CDR3: TGTGCCAGCAGTTTACCTCCGACAGACTCTGGGGCCAACGTCCTGACTTTC. It is translated as CASSLPPTDSGANVLTF. The V call is TRBV28, the J call TRBJ2-6, with D perhaps TRBD1 (5 bases). The length of the CDR3 is 17 residues. Germline V lookup: CDR1 MDHEN, CDR2 SYDVKM. Trimming cost V 2 bases and J 0 bases, with 11 bases left between them.

The V and J genes are TRBV5-4 and TRBJ1-6, with D possibly TRBD1 on 6 matching bases. The V end lost 10 bases, the J end lost 7 bases, and 12 bases lay between the germline ends. This CDR3 comprises 12 residues. Germline V gene data show CDR1 as SGHNT and CDR2 as YYREEE (reference sequence). DNA for the CDR3: TGTGCCGGGGGCAGGGAAAATTCACCCCTCCACTTT. Protein sequence: CAGGRENSPLHF.

A single count supports this clone. The chain has TRBV21-1 and TRBJ1-1; no check of the table's D call, TRBD1, against the DNA was made. TRBV21-1 is tagged as a pseudogene. CDR3 length: 18 residues. In DNA form, the CDR3 reads TGTGCCAGCAGCAAAGGACCCTCAAGGGGCGCTGGGGACACTGAAGCTTTCTTT. The encoded protein is CASSKGPSRGAGDTEAFF.

The chain combines TRBV2 with TRBJ2-2; TRBD1 matches 7 bases. J gave up 0 bases and V 1 base, and 2 bases lay outside the gene matches. CDR1 and CDR2 from the germline V gene are SNHLY and FYNNEI. The CDR3 sequence is 16 residues long. CDR3 residues: CASSEGTGANTGELFF. Here the CDR3 DNA reads TGTGCCAGCAGTGAAGGGACAGGAGCGAACACCGGGGAGCTGTTTTTT.

The chain uses TRBV15 and TRBJ2-2; 7 positions agree with TRBD1. The CDR3 is made up of 14 amino acids. V lost 5 bases, J lost 4 bases, and 4 bases stayed unmatched. The germline V gene has CDR1 LNHNV and CDR2 YYDKDF (reference sequence). The CDR3 region is CATSRQGSTGELFF. The CDR3 nucleotides are TGTGCCACCAGCCGACAGGGATCCACCGGGGAGCTGTTTTTT.

The chain employs TRBV7-8 and TRBJ2-1, with D possibly being TRBD2 (6 bases). The CDR3 is made up of 13 amino acids. With 5 bases removed from V and 9 bases from J, the gap between germline ends came to 14 bases. Germline CDR1 reads SGHVS; CDR2 reads FQNEAQ. CDR3 sequence (DNA): TGTGCCAGCAGCCAAAGTGGGGGAGGTGAGCAGTTCTTC. It encodes CASSQSGGGEQFF.

This sequence joins TRBV7-9 and TRBJ1-1; D gene uncertain. The CDR3 has 16 residues. V dropped 0 bases and J dropped 0 bases, with 11 bases sitting between them. Germline V lookup: CDR1 SEHNR, CDR2 FQNEAQ (reference sequence). Written as DNA, the CDR3 is TGTGCCAGCAGCTTAGCGCGGGTGGACGTGAACACTGAAGCTTTCTTT. Its protein is CASSLARVDVNTEAFF.

The V call is TRBV24-1, the J call TRBJ2-1; 9 bases match TRBD1. Germline loops: CDR1 KGHDR, CDR2 SFDVKD. CDR3 length: 17 amino acids. The ends lost 3 bases at V and 3 bases at J; junction bases unmatched: 8. The CDR3 DNA reads TGTGCCACCAGTGATCCGACCGGGACAGGGTTCTACAATGAGCAGTTCTTC. It codes for CATSDPTGTGFYNEQFF.

This rearrangement joins TRBV9 to TRBJ2-3; weak D call: TRBD2 (6 bases). The V gene's germline CDR1 is SGDLS and CDR2 YYNGEE. V lost 4 bases and J lost 0, with 12 bases in between. The CDR3 consists of 15 residues. CDR3 in amino acids: CASSPEEGSTDTQYF. CDR3 DNA sequence: TGTGCCAGCAGCCCGGAGGAGGGGAGCACAGATACGCAGTATTTT. Full variable domain (outside the CDR3, taken from reference TRBV9 and TRBJ2-3): DSGVTQTPKHLITATGQRVTLRCSPRSGDLSVYWYQQSLDQGLQFLIQYYNGEERAKGNILERFSAQQFPDLHSELNLSSLELGDSALYFCASSPEEGSTDTQYFGPGTRLTVL.

The V and J genes are TRBV27 and TRBJ2-7; TRBD2 matches at 10 bases. In germline, CDR1 is MNHEY, CDR2 SMNVEV (reference sequence). Trimming removed 3 bases from V and 3 bases from J; junction bases left unmatched: 5. This CDR3 region has 15 residues. CDR3 bases: TGTGCCAGCAGTTTGACACTAGCGGGGCACTACGAGCAGTACTTC. It encodes CASSLTLAGHYEQYF.

This clone was counted only a few times. The rearrangement joins TRBV28 to TRBJ2-6, with TRBD1 identical over 7 bases. The ends lost 3 bases at V and 0 bases at J; junction bases unmatched: 11. CDR1 is MDHEN and CDR2 is SYDVKM in the germline V gene. This CDR3 has 19 amino acids. CDR3 in DNA: TGTGCCAGCAGTTTCGCAGGTGGGACAGCTTACTCTGGGGCCAACGTCCTGACTTTC. Amino acids: CASSFAGGTAYSGANVLTF.

The rearrangement links TRBV10-3 to TRBJ2-5; D gene unclear. The V gene's germline CDR1 is ENHRY and CDR2 SYGVKD. The length of the CDR3 is 13 residues. V gave up 5 bases and J gave up 2 bases, with 9 bases separating them. The CDR3 protein is CAISMNSQETQYF. The DNA for the CDR3 is TGTGCCATCAGTATGAACAGTCAAGAGACCCAGTACTTC.

The CDR3, as DNA: TGCGCCAGCAGTCTTCGGTCAGGGGTTTCTGGGGCCAACGTCCTGACTTTC. It translates to CASSLRSGVSGANVLTF. The rearrangement uses TRBV5-1 and TRBJ2-6; tentative D call: TRBD1 (6 bases). CDR3 length: 17 residues. Germline V gives CDR1 SGHRS, CDR2 YFSETQ. V was trimmed by 5 bases and J by 1 base, leaving 16 bases between them.

This clone came up a few times. The CDR3 sequence is CASSPTQGSNYGYTF. Written as DNA, the CDR3 is TGTGCCAGCAGCCCCACTCAGGGGTCGAACTATGGCTACACCTTC. The V call is TRBV7-3, the J call TRBJ1-2; TRBD1 is a possible D gene (6 bases). CDR1 and CDR2 from the germline V gene are SGHTA and FQGTGA. Trimming took off 5 bases at V and 2 bases at J, with 15 bases between the two ends. The CDR3 contains 15 residues.

CDR3 protein: CASSHGREMAFF. The CDR3 DNA reads as TGTGCCAGCAGTCATGGGCGGGAAATGGCTTTCTTT. The chain employs TRBV6-4 and TRBJ1-1; D unclear. Looked up from germline, CDR1 is MRHNA and CDR2 is SNTAGT. Trimming removed 5 bases from V and 11 bases from J, with 15 bases in between. CDR3 size: 12 residues.

The chain employs TRBV4-2 and TRBJ1-5; possibly TRBD1 for D (5 bases). The CDR3 has 15 residues. The germline CDR1 and CDR2 sequences are LGHNA and YNFKEQ. V gave up 0 bases and J gave up 3 bases, with 9 bases separating them. CDR3 nucleotides: TGTGCCAGCAGCCAAGATCAGGGAATCAATCAGCCCCAGCATTTT. Protein product: CASSQDQGINQPQHF.

This sequence joins TRBV2 and TRBJ1-2, with TRBD1 identical over 7 bases. Germline V gene lookup returns CDR1 SNHLY and CDR2 FYNNEI. This CDR3 is built from 13 residues. Trimming cost V 8 bases and J 5 bases; bases outside gene matches: 8. CDR3 sequence: CASPRQGQYGYTF. The CDR3 region has the DNA TGTGCCAGCCCCCGACAGGGTCAGTATGGCTACACCTTC.

The V and J genes are TRBV9 and TRBJ1-6; D ambiguous. The V end was cut by 0 bases, the J end by 2 bases, with 15 bases between. Germline assignment: CDR1 SGDLS and CDR2 YYNGEE. CDR3 length: 18 residues. The CDR3 nucleotides are TGTGCCAGCAGCGTAGCGTCGGCGACGGAGCCCTATAATTCACCCCTCCACTTT. This sequence encodes CASSVASATEPYNSPLHF.

Only a few counts were recorded for this clone. The chain has TRBV3-1 (or the pseudogene TRBV3-2) and TRBJ2-7; 14 bases match TRBD2. This CDR3 has 17 residues. CDR1 and CDR2 from the germline V gene are LGHDT and YNNKEL (reference sequence). V shed 1 base and J 2 bases; nucleotides not matched to a gene: 4. The CDR3 sequence: CASSQGTGLAGAYEQYF. The CDR3 nucleotides read TGTGCCAGCAGCCAAGGCACGGGACTAGCGGGGGCCTACGAGCAGTACTTC.

The chain has TRBV7-6 and TRBJ1-5, with a weak D call TRBD1 (6 bases). Germline V gene lookup returns CDR1 SGHVS and CDR2 FNYEAQ. The ends were cut back, 5 bases at V and 4 bases at J, with 9 bases in the middle. This CDR3 is 13 amino acids long. The CDR3 sequence: CASSLTGNQPQHF. CDR3 nucleotide sequence: TGTGCCAGCAGCCTAACAGGGAATCAGCCCCAGCATTTT. The full variable domain, with the rest looked up from reference TRBV7-6 and TRBJ1-5, is GAGVSQSPRYKVTKRGQDVALRCDPISGHVSLYWYRQALGQGPEFLTYFNYEAQQDKSGLPNDRFSAERPEGSISTLTIQRTEQRDSAMYRCASSLTGNQPQHFGDGTRLSIL.

This sequence joins TRBV24-1 and TRBJ2-5, with TRBD1 matching over 10 bases. V trimming: 5 bases; J trimming: 4 bases; junction bases outside the gene matches: 6. Looked up from germline, CDR1 is KGHDR and CDR2 is SFDVKD. There are 15 residues in the CDR3. The DNA of the CDR3 is TGTGCCACCAGTGTGACAGGGGGCGCGGTAGAGACCCAGTACTTC. Its protein is CATSVTGGAVETQYF.

The V call is TRBV3-1 (or the pseudogene TRBV3-2), the J call TRBJ2-5; 13 bases match TRBD2. Germline V CDR1 and CDR2: LGHDT, YNNKEL (reference sequence). The ends lost 4 bases at V and 5 bases at J; junction bases unmatched: 7. The CDR3 spans 16 residues. CDR3 protein: CASSLRLAGGRETQYF. CDR3 nucleotide sequence: TGTGCCAGCAGCCTCAGACTAGCGGGGGGAAGGGAGACCCAGTACTTC.

This sequence joins TRBV28 and TRBJ1-2; 7 bases map to TRBD1. The J segment lost 11 bases and the V segment lost 5 bases, leaving 11 bases of the junction unmatched. There are 13 residues in the CDR3. Germline loops: CDR1 MDHEN, CDR2 SYDVKM. This chain's CDR3 is CASSGGGLSGYTF. The DNA for the CDR3 is TGTGCCAGCAGTGGAGGGGGCTTGTCGGGTTACACCTTC.

This clone was counted once. The V and J genes are TRBV3-1 (or the pseudogene TRBV3-2) and TRBJ1-3, with a tentative D call TRBD1 (5 bases). This CDR3 is 19 amino acids long. The ends were cut back, 2 bases at V and 4 bases at J, with 24 bases in the middle. Germline CDR1 is LGHDT and CDR2 is YNNKEL (reference sequence). The CDR3 DNA follows: TGTGCCAGCAGCCAACAGGGATACAGGCGGGGACGGTTGGGAAACACCATATATTTT. Its translation is CASSQQGYRRGRLGNTIYF.